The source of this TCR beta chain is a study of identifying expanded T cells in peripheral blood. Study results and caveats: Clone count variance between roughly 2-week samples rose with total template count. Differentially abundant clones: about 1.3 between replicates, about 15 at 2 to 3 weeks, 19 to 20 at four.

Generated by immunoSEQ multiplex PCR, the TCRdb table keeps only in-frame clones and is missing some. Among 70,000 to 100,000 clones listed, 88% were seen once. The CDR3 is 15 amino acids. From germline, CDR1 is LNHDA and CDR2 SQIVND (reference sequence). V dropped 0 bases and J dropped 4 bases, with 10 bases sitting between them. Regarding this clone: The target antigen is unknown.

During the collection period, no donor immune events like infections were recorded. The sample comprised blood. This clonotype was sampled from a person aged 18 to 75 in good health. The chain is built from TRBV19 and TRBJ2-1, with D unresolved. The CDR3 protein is CASSIEPSGYNEQFF. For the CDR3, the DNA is TGTGCCAGTAGTATAGAGCCCTCCGGGTACAATGAGCAGTTCTTC. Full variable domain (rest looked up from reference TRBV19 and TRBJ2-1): DGGITQSPKYLFRKEGQNVTLSCEQNLNHDAMYWYRQDPGQGLRLIYYSQIVNDFQKGDIAEGYSVSREKKESFPLTVTSAQKNPTAFYLCASSIEPSGYNEQFFGPGTRLTVL.